What follows are 32 T cell receptor beta chains derived from one specimen sequenced in a study of T cells after yellow fever vaccination. TCRdb analysed the 5' RACE reads with MiXCR anew, one entry per CDR3 protein. The sample contains approximately 300,000 distinct CDR3 sequences, 6.8% of which appear only once. The material sequenced was PBMCs, taken about 49 days after the first yellow fever vaccination. The receptors stem from a man between 18 and 35 years old who received the YFV17D yellow fever vaccine.

This clonotype was counted between two and nine times. The chain employs TRBV20-1 and TRBJ2-5, with D possibly matching TRBD2 (6 bases). V lost 3 bases and J 1 base, leaving 12 bases between the germline ends. The CDR3 runs 14 residues. Germline V gene sequence: CDR1 DFQATT, CDR2 SNEGSKA (reference sequence). Here the CDR3 reads CSASPGVFQETQYF. CDR3 DNA: TGCAGTGCTAGCCCGGGGGTATTCCAAGAGACCCAGTACTTC.

This clonotype was detected many times. The rearrangement uses TRBV2 and TRBJ2-5; no reliable D call. Germline CDR1 and CDR2: SNHLY and FYNNEI. With 6 bases removed from V and 0 bases from J, the gap between germline ends came to 5 bases. The CDR3 runs to 12 residues. Written as DNA, the CDR3 is TGTGCCAGCAGGGCAGACCAAGAGACCCAGTACTTC. As protein: CASRADQETQYF.

This clonotype was picked up a small number of times. At one end, the junction sequence differs from germline, possibly due to a read error. The chain couples TRBV12-3 or TRBV12-4 to TRBJ2-1; the match to TRBD1 covers 9 bases. The CDR3 consists of 17 residues. Here the CDR3 DNA reads TGTACCAGCAGTTTGGGACAGGGCCCCTACTCCTACAATGAGCAGTTCTTC. Its translation is CTSSLGQGPYSYNEQFF.

In its sample, this clonotype was seen a few times. The chain carries TRBV6-5 and TRBJ2-5, with 8 bases lining up with TRBD1. J lost 4 bases, V lost 7 bases, and 11 bases had no gene match. Germline V gene sequence: CDR1 MNHEY, CDR2 SVGAGI. The CDR3 spans 15 residues. The CDR3 coding sequence is TGTGCCAGCATTTTCGTGGCAGGGGGCACAGAGACCCAGTACTTC. Its protein product is CASIFVAGGTETQYF.

V and J are TRBV20-1 and TRBJ2-3; 7 nucleotides agree with TRBD2. J was trimmed by 1 base and V by 5 bases; bases with no gene match: 9. The CDR3 loop spans 15 amino acids. Germline CDR1 is DFQATT and CDR2 is SNEGSKA (reference sequence). CDR3 protein: CSAAGAGPRTDTQYF. CDR3 DNA: TGCAGTGCTGCGGGAGCGGGGCCCCGCACAGATACGCAGTATTTT.

The rearrangement links TRBV5-1 to TRBJ2-1; the match to TRBD1 covers 7 bases. V lost 4 bases and J lost 4; bases outside the gene matches: 14. This CDR3 region has 17 residues. CDR1 and CDR2 (germline): SGHRS, YFSETQ. The CDR3 DNA reads as TGCGCCAGCAGCCACGGGACAGTCCGGATCGGATACAATGAGCAGTTCTTC. Its protein product is CASSHGTVRIGYNEQFF.

The chain joins TRBV20-1 to TRBJ2-1; 9 bases align to TRBD2. The CDR3 runs to 12 residues. Germline assignment: CDR1 DFQATT and CDR2 SNEGSKA (reference sequence). V lost 6 bases to trimming and J lost 6 bases; unmatched junction nucleotides: 3. CDR3 sequence (DNA): TGCAGTGCCAGCGGGGGGCTCAATGAGCAGTTCTTC. This gives the protein CSASGGLNEQFF.

The genes are TRBV12-3 or TRBV12-4 and TRBJ1-1; TRBD1 matches at 9 bases. There are 14 residues in the CDR3. V shed 5 bases and J 4 bases; nucleotides not matched to a gene: 5. CDR3 sequence: CASSAYRGPTEAFF. The CDR3 coding sequence is TGTGCCAGCAGTGCTTACAGGGGGCCCACTGAAGCTTTCTTT.

This clonotype has ten or more counts. This chain uses TRBV5-1 with TRBJ1-4, with a weak D call TRBD1 (6 bases). Looked up from germline, CDR1 is SGHRS and CDR2 is YFSETQ. V was pared by 4 bases and J by 2 bases, with 15 bases between. The CDR3 length is 16 residues. This CDR3 is CASSLGTLRTNEKLFF. CDR3 DNA sequence: TGCGCCAGCAGCCTCGGGACACTGAGGACTAATGAAAAACTGTTTTTT.

The rearrangement links TRBV11-2 to TRBJ2-3; 13 positions agree with TRBD2. V lost 0 bases and J lost 7; bases outside the gene matches: 1. Per the germline V gene, CDR1 is SGHAT and CDR2 is FQNNGV. The CDR3 sequence is 15 residues long. The CDR3 reads CASSLELAGGYTQYF. The CDR3 DNA sequence: TGTGCCAGCAGCTTAGAACTAGCGGGGGGGTATACGCAGTATTTT.

This chain connects TRBV5-4 to TRBJ2-1; tentative D call: TRBD1 (5 bases). This CDR3 has 14 residues. V was cut by 3 bases and J by 6 bases, with 13 bases left in between. The germline V gene has CDR1 SGHNT and CDR2 YYREEE (reference sequence). CDR3 amino acids: CASSYGPGINEQFF. CDR3 sequence (DNA): TGTGCCAGCAGCTACGGACCAGGGATCAATGAGCAGTTCTTC.

In its sample, this clonotype was seen a few times. The chain carries TRBV20-1 and TRBJ1-2, with a tentative D call TRBD1 (5 bases). Germline CDR1 is DFQATT and CDR2 is SNEGSKA (reference sequence). This CDR3 has 17 residues. Trimming left V 0 bases short and J 7 bases short, with 24 bases between. The CDR3 spells CSARDLPSTGGRGGYTF. CDR3 nucleotide sequence: TGCAGTGCTAGAGATCTCCCGTCCACGGGGGGAAGGGGTGGCTACACCTTC.

This clonotype was seen only a few times. This chain links TRBV6-6 with TRBJ2-1; D uncertain. Germline V lookup: CDR1 MNHNY, CDR2 SVGAGI (reference sequence). Trimming stripped 5 bases from V and 5 bases from J, with 10 bases between. The CDR3 consists of 13 residues. CDR3 in DNA: TGTGCCAGCAGTCCCCAGACGGACAATGAGCAGTTCTTC. It codes for CASSPQTDNEQFF.

This clonotype was detected a few times. The chain employs TRBV25-1 and TRBJ1-5, with D possibly TRBD1 on 5 matching bases. This CDR3 is built from 14 residues. Per germline, CDR1 MGHDK and CDR2 SYGVNS. V was cut by 8 bases and J by 7 bases, with 18 bases left in between. CDR3 nucleotide sequence: TGTGCCAGCGGAATCTCGGGGCTCAAGCAGCCCCAGCATTTT. This sequence encodes CASGISGLKQPQHF.

The rearrangement joins TRBV12-3 or TRBV12-4 to TRBJ2-3; TRBD2 matches at 9 bases. The V segment lost 8 bases and the J segment 4 bases; nucleotides outside the gene matches: 4. This CDR3 comprises 13 residues. The CDR3 loop reads CASGGGEADTQYF. CDR3 nucleotide sequence: TGTGCCAGCGGCGGGGGGGAGGCAGATACGCAGTATTTT.

V is TRBV7-2 and J is TRBJ1-2; D remains unclear. Per the germline V gene, CDR1 is SGHTA and CDR2 is FQGNSA. The CDR3 runs 13 residues. V was cut by 6 bases and J by 10 bases, with 18 bases left in between. CDR3 sequence (DNA): TGTGCCAGCAGTTCGCGGGGTCCGGAGTTCTACACCTTC. Its protein is CASSSRGPEFYTF. Together with reference TRBV7-2 and TRBJ1-2, the CDR3 gives the full variable domain: GAGVSQSPSNKVTEKGKDVELRCDPISGHTALYWYRQSLGQGLEFLIYFQGNSAPDKSGLPSDRFSAERTGGSVSTLTIQRTQQEDSAVYLCASSSRGPEFYTFGSGTRLTVV.

The chain links TRBV11-2 to TRBJ2-5, with unresolved D. The CDR3 is 14 residues long. Germline-derived CDR1 and CDR2 are SGHAT and FQNNGV. V gave up 6 bases and J gave up 3 bases, with 14 bases separating them. CDR3 sequence reads: CASSWTDNKETQYF. Here the CDR3 DNA reads TGTGCCAGCAGTTGGACGGATAACAAAGAGACCCAGTACTTC.

This clonotype was seen ten or more times. The chain has TRBV12-3 or TRBV12-4 and TRBJ1-1; D ambiguous. V was clipped by 6 bases and J by 2 bases, with 7 bases between them. This CDR3 region has 12 residues. The CDR3 sequence is CASSRHNTEAFF. The CDR3 region has the DNA TGTGCCAGCAGCCGACACAACACTGAAGCTTTCTTT.

This chain uses TRBV7-9 with TRBJ2-7, with a possible D match to TRBD2 (7 bases). This CDR3 is 14 amino acids long. The germline V and J ends were trimmed by 5 bases and 4 bases, with 15 bases remaining between them. From germline, CDR1 is SEHNR and CDR2 FQNEAQ (reference sequence). CDR3 amino acids: CASSPEGGGYEQYF. DNA for the CDR3: TGTGCCAGCAGCCCCGAGGGGGGGGGTTACGAGCAGTACTTC.

There are a few counts of this clonotype. This chain uses TRBV4-3 with TRBJ1-5; 8 bases are shared with TRBD1. V dropped 1 base and J dropped 4; count of bases not matched to a gene: 6. The CDR3 is made up of 16 amino acids. Germline CDR1 LGHNA, CDR2 YSLEER. DNA of the CDR3: TGCGCCAGCAGCCAAGTTTGGACAGGGTTGAATCAGCCCCAGCATTTT. Its translation is CASSQVWTGLNQPQHF.

The DNA for the CDR3 is TGTGCCAGCCATGCTCGGGGGGCGTCCTACAATGAGCAGTTCTTC. Translation gives CASHARGASYNEQFF. The chain carries TRBV12-3 or TRBV12-4 and TRBJ2-1; weak D call: TRBD2 (7 bases). Trimming removed 8 bases at V and 1 base at J, with 15 bases between. The CDR3 is 15 amino acids.

This clonotype was seen many times. The chain employs TRBV12-3 or TRBV12-4 and TRBJ2-1, with a weak D call TRBD2 (7 bases). This CDR3 contains 14 residues. Between the trimmed V and J ends, which lost 5 bases and 10 bases, there was a span of 18 bases. CDR3 DNA sequence: TGTGCCAGCAGTCCCCCTGGGGGGGCAGGGGAGCAGTTCTTC. It specifies CASSPPGGAGEQFF.

This clonotype occurred a few times. The V and J genes are TRBV6-2 or TRBV6-3 and TRBJ1-5; 7 bases match TRBD1. This CDR3 has 15 amino acids. In germline, CDR1 is MNHEY, CDR2 SVGEGT. The V and J ends lost 11 bases and 4 bases, in that order; junction bases with no gene match: 14. DNA of the CDR3: TGTGCCGCAAGAGCCGCACAGGGGACGAATCAGCCCCAGCATTTT. Its translation is CAARAAQGTNQPQHF.

This clonotype was seen only a few times. This chain uses TRBV11-2 with TRBJ2-2; D remains ambiguous. The V end was cut by 4 bases, the J end by 4 bases, with 13 bases between. Germline loops: CDR1 SGHAT, CDR2 FQNNGV. The CDR3 has 15 residues. The CDR3 nucleotides are TGTGCCAGCAGCTCCCGGACGACCTCCACCGGGGAGCTGTTTTTT. Amino acids: CASSSRTTSTGELFF. The entire variable domain, with the rest obtained from reference TRBV11-2 and TRBJ2-2, is as follows: EAGVAQSPRYKIIEKRQSVAFWCNPISGHATLYWYQQILGQGPKLLIQFQNNGVVDDSQLPKDRFSAERLKGVDSTLKIQPAKLEDSAVYLCASSSRTTSTGELFFGEGSRLTVL.

The chain links TRBV12-3 or TRBV12-4 to TRBJ1-5; 7 bases line up with TRBD1. The CDR3 extends over 13 amino acids. Trimming cost V 6 bases and J 5 bases; bases outside gene matches: 4. In DNA, the CDR3 is TGTGCCAGCAGATCCGGACAGGATCAGCCCCAGCATTTT. Translated: CASRSGQDQPQHF.

This clonotype was counted many times. The chain carries TRBV11-2 and TRBJ1-3, with 9 bases matching TRBD1. Trimming removed 0 bases from V and 0 bases from J; junction bases left unmatched: 6. This CDR3 is built from 18 residues. Per germline, CDR1 SGHAT and CDR2 FQNNGV. The CDR3 reads CASSLEGQGPFSGNTIYF. The CDR3 DNA reads as TGTGCCAGCAGCTTAGAGGGACAGGGCCCATTCTCTGGAAACACCATATATTTT.

This chain joins TRBV12-3 or TRBV12-4 and TRBJ2-6; tentatively, D is TRBD1 (6 bases). Trimming cost V 4 bases and J 2 bases, with 21 bases left between them. This CDR3 spans 19 amino acids. The CDR3 bases are TGTGCCAGCAGTTCCCTACCTCCTAGGGGGAACACTGGGGCCAACGTCCTGACTTTC. Amino acid sequence: CASSSLPPRGNTGANVLTF.

The DNA for the CDR3 is TGTGCCAGCAGCTTGGAAACAGTCGCGACTGTTGAAAAACTGTTTTTT. It specifies CASSLETVATVEKLFF. The chain employs TRBV5-6 and TRBJ1-4; D ambiguous. Trimming removed 0 bases from V and 7 bases from J, with 16 bases in between. CDR1 is SGHDT and CDR2 is YYEEEE in the germline V gene. The CDR3 consists of 16 residues.

In regard to this clonotype: At one end the junction does not follow the germline gene, possibly because of a read error. This chain joins TRBV27 and TRBJ2-1; D uncertain. CDR3 size: 11 residues. Germline CDR1 reads MNHEY; CDR2 reads SMNVEV (reference sequence). Here the CDR3 DNA reads TGTGCCAGCAGTTTCCTCCATGATCAGTTCTTC. It translates to CASSFLHDQFF.

This clonotype has more than one count but fewer than ten. The chain links TRBV11-2 to TRBJ1-4; tentatively, D is TRBD1 (5 bases). The length of the CDR3 is 14 residues. V shed 5 bases and J shed 8 bases, with 15 bases lying between them. Germline CDR1 and CDR2: SGHAT and FQNNGV. CDR3 in amino acids: CASSRDGGREKLFF. The CDR3 nucleotides read TGTGCCAGCAGCCGAGACGGGGGACGGGAAAAACTGTTTTTT.

This clonotype was recorded at least ten times. The chain uses TRBV5-1 and TRBJ1-2; D is undetermined. The ends were cut back, 4 bases at V and 2 bases at J, with 18 bases in the middle. Germline CDR1 SGHRS, CDR2 YFSETQ. CDR3 length equals 16 residues. This CDR3 is CASSTTYIGANYGYTF. CDR3 sequence (DNA): TGCGCCAGCAGCACAACCTACATCGGCGCCAACTATGGCTACACCTTC.

In this sample, this clonotype turned up a few times. The chain uses TRBV10-3 and TRBJ2-7; 7 bases match TRBD2. The V segment lost 6 bases and the J segment 0 bases; nucleotides outside the gene matches: 5. This CDR3 has 14 amino acids. The V gene's germline CDR1 is ENHRY and CDR2 SYGVKD. Here the CDR3 reads CAISPSGASYEQYV. The CDR3 coding sequence is TGTGCCATCAGCCCGAGCGGGGCCTCCTACGAGCAGTACGTC.